The T cell receptor beta chain under discussion was sequenced for a study of cytomegalovirus exposure and HLA in healthy donors. The PCR employed 60 Vbeta primers together with 13 Jbeta primers. Clones were read by immunoSEQ multiplex PCR, and TCRdb kept only the in-frame ones, dropping some. Here the sample spans about 130,000 clones, around three fifths being singletons. Of note for this clone: Antigen unknown.

Study-wide findings and caveats: TCR sequences were mostly rare, though some public TCRs occurred in many donors. In vitro testing confirmed a few CMV-associated chains as specific for CMV antigens. A later analysis linked 15,000 to 20,000 TCR beta sequences to HLA alleles at 0.05 false discovery rate. Analysis was carried out at a later point, and it linked a missense DCLRE1C variant to TCR beta V- and J-gene trimming.

The origin of this receptor is a woman in her forties in good health and CMV-seronegative. Sequenced input: PBMCs.

The CDR3 bases are TGCGCCAGCAGCTTGGAACTAGCGGGGAAGTACGAGCAGTACTTC. Translated: CASSLELAGKYEQYF. V is TRBV5-1 and J is TRBJ2-7; 10 positions match TRBD2. J was trimmed by 4 bases and V by 0 bases; bases with no gene match: 4. The CDR3 loop spans 15 amino acids. The germline CDR1 and CDR2 sequences are SGHRS and YFSETQ.